The sequence of this T cell receptor beta chain was determined in a study of T cell changes during pregnancy in multiple sclerosis. Trimming stripped 0 bases from V and 2 bases from J, with 5 bases between. This CDR3 comprises 13 residues. Germline V gives CDR1 SGDLS, CDR2 YYNGEE. Only in-frame clones appear in the TCRdb table, and some are missing; sequencing was by immunoSEQ multiplex PCR. The sample shows over 70,000 clones, almost 95% of them seen only once. The receptor comes from a female donor with multiple sclerosis, enrolled in a pregnancy study. The rearrangement uses TRBV9 and TRBJ1-1; D is uncertain. The material was peripheral blood, obtained in the third trimester of pregnancy. In DNA, the CDR3 is TGTGCCAGCAGCGTAGGAACAAACACTGAAGCTTTCTTT. The encoded protein is CASSVGTNTEAFF.